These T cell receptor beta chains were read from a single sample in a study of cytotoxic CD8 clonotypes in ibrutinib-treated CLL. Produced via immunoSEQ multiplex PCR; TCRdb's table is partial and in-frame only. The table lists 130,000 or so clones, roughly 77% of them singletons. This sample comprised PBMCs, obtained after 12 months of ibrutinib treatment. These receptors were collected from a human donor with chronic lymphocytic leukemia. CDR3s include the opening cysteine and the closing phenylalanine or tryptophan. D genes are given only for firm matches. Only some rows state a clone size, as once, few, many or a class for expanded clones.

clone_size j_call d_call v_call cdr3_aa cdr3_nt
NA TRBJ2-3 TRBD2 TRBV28 CASIGTTAVADTQYF TGTGCCAGCATCGGGACTACTGCTGTGGCCGATACGCAGTATTTT
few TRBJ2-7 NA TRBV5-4 CASSLEGAWEQYF TGTGCCAGCAGCTTGGAAGGGGCCTGGGAGCAGTACTTC
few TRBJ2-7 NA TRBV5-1 CASSLDGGYYEQYF TGCGCCAGCAGCTTGGACGGTGGATACTACGAGCAGTACTTC
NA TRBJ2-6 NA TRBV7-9 CASSRVFSGANVLTF TGTGCCAGCAGCCGAGTATTCTCTGGGGCCAACGTCCTGACTTTC
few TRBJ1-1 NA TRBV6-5 CASSPAQGGAFF TGTGCCAGCAGCCCAGCCCAGGGAGGAGCTTTCTTT
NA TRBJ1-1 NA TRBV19 CASSRTYSSQYEAFF TGTGCCAGTAGTAGGACCTACAGCTCCCAATACGAAGCTTTCTTT
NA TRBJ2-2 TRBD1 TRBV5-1 CASSPTGGPNTGELFF TGCGCCAGCAGCCCGACAGGGGGCCCAAACACCGGGGAGCTGTTTTTT
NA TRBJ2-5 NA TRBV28 CASSLKWRGQQETQYF TGTGCCAGCAGTTTAAAATGGCGGGGTCAACAAGAGACCCAGTACTTC
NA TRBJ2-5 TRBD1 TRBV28 CASSPGTGGSQETQYF TGTGCCAGCAGTCCCGGGACAGGGGGCTCCCAAGAGACCCAGTACTTC
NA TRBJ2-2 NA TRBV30 CAWSRTGGELFF TGTGCCTGGAGTCGCACGGGCGGGGAGCTGTTTTTT
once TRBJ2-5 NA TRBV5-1 CASSLGSGFYQETQYF TGCGCCAGCAGCTTGGGATCGGGTTTTTACCAAGAGACCCAGTACTTC
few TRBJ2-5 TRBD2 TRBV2 CASRTSLLRETQYF TGTGCCAGCAGGACTAGCCTTCTAAGAGAGACCCAGTACTTC
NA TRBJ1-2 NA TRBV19 CASTGETQANYGYTF TGTGCCAGTACAGGGGAGACTCAAGCTAACTATGGCTACACCTTC
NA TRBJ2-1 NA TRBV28 CASSSSQGPSSYNEQFF TGTGCCAGCAGCTCATCGCAGGGGCCCAGCTCCTACAATGAGCAGTTCTTC
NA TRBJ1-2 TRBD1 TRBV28 CASTAGTGRSGYTF TGTGCCAGCACCGCCGGGACAGGGCGATCTGGCTACACCTTC
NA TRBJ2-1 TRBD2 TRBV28 CASCLGTSGRDEQFF TGTGCCAGCTGTTTGGGGACTAGCGGGAGGGATGAGCAGTTCTTC
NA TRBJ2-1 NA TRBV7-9 CASSSRQASKYEQFF TGTGCCAGCAGCTCCCGACAGGCAAGTAAATATGAGCAGTTCTTC
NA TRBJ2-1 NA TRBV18 CASSPPQGVEQFF TGTGCCAGCTCACCACCTCAGGGCGTTGAGCAGTTCTTC
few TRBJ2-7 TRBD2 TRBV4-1 CASSVIAGGDGEQYF TGCGCCAGCAGCGTGATAGCGGGAGGCGACGGCGAGCAGTACTTC
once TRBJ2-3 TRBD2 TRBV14 CASSQDGGISTDTQYF TGTGCCAGCAGCCAAGACGGGGGGATAAGCACAGATACGCAGTATTTT
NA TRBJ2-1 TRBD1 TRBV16 CASSQLVGQGAEGEQFF TGTGCCAGCAGCCAATTGGTCGGACAGGGGGCTGAGGGTGAGCAGTTCTTC
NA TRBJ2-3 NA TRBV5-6 CASSFVSRSTDTQYF TGTGCCAGCAGCTTTGTAAGTAGAAGCACAGATACGCAGTATTTT
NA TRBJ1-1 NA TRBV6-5 CASSYGTGKTEAFF TGTGCCAGCAGTTACGGAACAGGGAAAACTGAAGCTTTCTTT
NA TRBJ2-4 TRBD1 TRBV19 CASSISPGGGNIQYF TGTGCCAGTAGTATCTCGCCAGGGGGCGGAAACATTCAGTACTTC
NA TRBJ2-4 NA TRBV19 CASTGPVAKNIQYF TGTGCCAGTACTGGACCCGTCGCCAAAAACATTCAGTACTTC
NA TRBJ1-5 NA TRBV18 CASSLGPQSVGQPQHF TGTGCCAGCTCACTAGGACCTCAGAGCGTAGGTCAGCCCCAGCATTTT
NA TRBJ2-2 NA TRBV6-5 CASAYWRTGELFF TGTGCCAGCGCCTACTGGCGGACCGGGGAGCTGTTTTTT
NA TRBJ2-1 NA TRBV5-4 CASSRRQSNEQFF TGTGCCAGCAGCCGACGACAGAGCAATGAGCAGTTCTTC
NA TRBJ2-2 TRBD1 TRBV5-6 CASSFRIVGARGRIGELFF TGTGCCAGCAGCTTTCGTATCGTTGGTGCCAGGGGGCGTATCGGGGAGCTGTTTTTT
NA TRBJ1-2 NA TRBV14 CASSPRTGAYGYTF TGTGCCAGCAGCCCTCGGACGGGGGCCTATGGCTACACCTTC
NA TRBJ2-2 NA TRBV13 CASSFTLNTGELFF TGTGCCAGCAGCTTCACTCTGAACACCGGGGAGCTGTTTTTT
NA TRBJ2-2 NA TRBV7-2 CASSPRPGRNTGELFF TGTGCCAGCAGCCCTCGACCGGGAAGGAACACCGGGGAGCTGTTTTTT
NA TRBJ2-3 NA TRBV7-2 CASSFAATGTDTQYF TGTGCCAGCAGCTTCGCGGCGACGGGCACAGATACGCAGTATTTT
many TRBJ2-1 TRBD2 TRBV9 CASSVDGGRYNEQFF TGTGCCAGCAGCGTAGATGGCGGGAGGTACAATGAGCAGTTCTTC
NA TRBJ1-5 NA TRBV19 CASSMGVVNQPQHF TGTGCCAGTAGTATGGGAGTAGTAAATCAGCCCCAGCATTTT
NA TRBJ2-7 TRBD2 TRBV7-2 CASSLASGGQYEQYF TGTGCCAGCAGCTTAGCGAGCGGGGGGCAATACGAGCAGTACTTC
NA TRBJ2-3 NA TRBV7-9 CASSRAEAVTQYF TGTGCCAGCAGCCGAGCTGAAGCGGTTACGCAGTATTTT
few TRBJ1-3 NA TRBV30 CAWSENSGNTIYF TGTGCCTGGAGTGAGAACTCTGGAAACACCATATATTTT
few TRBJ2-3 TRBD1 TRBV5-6 CASSPSDLDRTGGPTQYF TGTGCCAGCAGCCCCAGCGACCTGGACCGGACAGGCGGACCTACGCAGTATTTT
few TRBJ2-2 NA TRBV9 CASSVAQGGTGELFF TGTGCCAGCAGCGTAGCCCAGGGTGGCACCGGGGAGCTGTTTTTT
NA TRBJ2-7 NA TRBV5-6 CASSYLAPSYEQYF TGTGCCAGCAGCTATCTAGCGCCCTCCTACGAGCAGTACTTC
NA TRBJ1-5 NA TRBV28 CASSFGSPLSQPQHF TGTGCCAGCAGCTTTGGATCGCCTTTAAGCCAGCCCCAGCATTTT
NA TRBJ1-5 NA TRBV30 CAWSVGDYSNQPQHF TGTGCCTGGAGTGTTGGGGATTACAGCAATCAGCCCCAGCATTTT
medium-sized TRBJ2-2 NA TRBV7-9 CASSLTANTGELFF TGTGCCAGCAGCTTAACAGCAAACACCGGGGAGCTGTTTTTT
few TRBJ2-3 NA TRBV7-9 CASSYAGDTQYF TGTGCCAGCAGCTACGCAGGAGATACGCAGTATTTT
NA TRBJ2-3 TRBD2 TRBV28 CASRESGRGIDTQYF TGTGCCAGCAGGGAAAGCGGGAGGGGGATAGATACGCAGTATTTT
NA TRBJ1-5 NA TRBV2 CASSKEATYSNQPQHF TGTGCCAGCAGTAAAGAAGCCACGTATAGCAATCAGCCCCAGCATTTT
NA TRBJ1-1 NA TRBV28 CASSLTRMNTEAFF TGTGCCAGCAGTCTAACACGTATGAACACTGAAGCTTTCTTT
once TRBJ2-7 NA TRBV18 CASSPQGDEQYF TGTGCCAGCTCACCACAGGGAGACGAGCAGTACTTC
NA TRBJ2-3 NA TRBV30 CAWSVSGQGDTQYF TGTGCCTGGAGTGTAAGTGGGCAGGGAGATACGCAGTATTTT
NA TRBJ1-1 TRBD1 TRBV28 CASSAGGGMNTEAFF TGTGCCAGCAGCGCAGGGGGTGGGATGAACACTGAAGCTTTCTTT
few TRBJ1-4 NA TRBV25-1 CASSRLEKLFF TGTGCCAGCTCAAGACTCGAAAAACTGTTTTTT
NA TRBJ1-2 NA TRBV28 CASSLAPYGYTF TGTGCCAGCAGTTTGGCCCCTTATGGCTACACCTTC